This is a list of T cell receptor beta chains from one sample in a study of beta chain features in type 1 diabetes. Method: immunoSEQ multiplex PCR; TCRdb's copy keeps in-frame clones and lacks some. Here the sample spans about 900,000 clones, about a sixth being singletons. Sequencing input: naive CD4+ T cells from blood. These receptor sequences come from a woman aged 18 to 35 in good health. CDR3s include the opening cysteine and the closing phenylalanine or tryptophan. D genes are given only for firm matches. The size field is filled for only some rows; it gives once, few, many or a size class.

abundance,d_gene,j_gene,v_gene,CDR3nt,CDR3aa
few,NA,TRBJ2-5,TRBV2,TGTGCCAGCAGTGAAGTTAGGGAGACCCAGTACTTC,CASSEVRETQYF
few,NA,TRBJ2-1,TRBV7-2,TGTGCCAGCAGCCAATCGGGGGCGCGAGTGAAGAGTGAGCAGTTCTTC,CASSQSGARVKSEQFF
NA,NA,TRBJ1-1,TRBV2,TGTGCCAGCAGTTCCAGGGAGAACACTGAAGCTTTCTTT,CASSSRENTEAFF
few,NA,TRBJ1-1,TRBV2,TGTGCCAGCTCTGAGCAGTGGAACACTGAAGCTTTCTTT,CASSEQWNTEAFF
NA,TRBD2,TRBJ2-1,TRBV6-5,TGTGCCAGCAGTCTCCTAGCGGGAGGCGAGCAGTTCTTC,CASSLLAGGEQFF
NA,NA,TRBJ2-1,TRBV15,TGTGCCACCAGCCCGACGGACTGGTACAATGAGCAGTTCTTC,CATSPTDWYNEQFF
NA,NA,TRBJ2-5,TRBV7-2,TGTGCCAGCAGCTTCGGACTGACCGCTGAGACCCAGTACTTC,CASSFGLTAETQYF
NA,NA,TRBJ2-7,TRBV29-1,TGCAGCGTTACAGGCCTAGGCGCCTACGAGCAGTACTTC,CSVTGLGAYEQYF
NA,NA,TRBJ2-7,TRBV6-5,TGTACCAGCAGTTACGGCCACGAGCAGTACTTC,CTSSYGHEQYF
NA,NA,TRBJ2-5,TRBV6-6,TGTGCCAGCAGTTATACAGATCAAGAGACCCAGTACTTC,CASSYTDQETQYF
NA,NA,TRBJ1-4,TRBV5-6,TGTGCCAGCAGCCCGACGCGAGGACGAGAAAAACTGTTTTTT,CASSPTRGREKLFF
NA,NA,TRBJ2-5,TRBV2,TGTGCCAGCAAGGGGGGGCGCGAGACCCAGTACTTC,CASKGGRETQYF
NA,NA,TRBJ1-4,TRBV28,TGTGCCAGCAGTTTATCTCCTGAAAAACTGTTTTTT,CASSLSPEKLFF
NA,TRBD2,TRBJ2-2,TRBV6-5,TGTGCCAGCTGTCGAGCGGGAGTCGGGGAGCTGTTTTTT,CASCRAGVGELFF
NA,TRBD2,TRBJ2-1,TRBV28,TGTGCCAGCAGTGGGGTTAGGCTAGCGGGAGTCAAGCAGTTCTTC,CASSGVRLAGVKQFF
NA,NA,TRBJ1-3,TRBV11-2,TGTGCCAGCAGCCCAACCTGGGGTGGAAACACCATATATTTT,CASSPTWGGNTIYF
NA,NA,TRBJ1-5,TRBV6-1,TGTGCCAGCAGGGGGTTGGAGCCCCAGCATTTT,CASRGLEPQHF
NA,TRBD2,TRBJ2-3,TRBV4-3,TGCGCCAGCAGCCAGGGGGTTGCGAGCGGGAAAGTTGCGAGCACAGATACGCAGTATTTT,CASSQGVASGKVASTDTQYF
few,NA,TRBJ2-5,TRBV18,TGTGCCAGCTCACCACTTGCGGGACGGGGTGAGACCCAGTACTTC,CASSPLAGRGETQYF
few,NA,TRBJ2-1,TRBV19,TGTGCCAGTAAGGACTACAATGAGCAGTTCTTC,CASKDYNEQFF
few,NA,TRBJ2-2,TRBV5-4,TGTGCCAGCAGCTTGGCTCTGACCGGGGAGCTGTTTTTT,CASSLALTGELFF
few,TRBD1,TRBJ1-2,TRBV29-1,TGCAGCGTTGATTCAGGGGGAGGTGGCTACACCTTC,CSVDSGGGGYTF
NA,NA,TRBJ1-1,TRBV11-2,TGTGCCAGCAGCTTAGATATGGGCACTGAAGCTTTCTTT,CASSLDMGTEAFF
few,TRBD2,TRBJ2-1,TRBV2,TGTGCCAGCCAAGCGTGGAGAGCGGGAGTACTCAATGAGCAGTTCTTC,CASQAWRAGVLNEQFF
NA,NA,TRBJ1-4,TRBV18,TGTGCCAGCTCACGGACCTTACTTGCAACTAATGAAAAACTGTTTTTT,CASSRTLLATNEKLFF
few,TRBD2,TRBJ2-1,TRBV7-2,TGTGCCAGCAGCTTAGCAGGACTAGCGGCAACTCAGCAGTTCTTC,CASSLAGLAATQQFF
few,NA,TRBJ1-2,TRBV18,TGTGCCAGCTCACCTAAGTCCGGGCCCCAAAAAGGCTACACCTTC,CASSPKSGPQKGYTF
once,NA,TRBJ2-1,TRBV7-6,TGTGCCAGCAGCCCCGCGGCCCTCCGACGCCGCAATGAGCAGTTCTTC,CASSPAALRRRNEQFF
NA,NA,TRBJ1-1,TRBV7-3,TGTGCCAGCAGCTCCCAGGGTTTGGACACTGAAGCTTTCTTT,CASSSQGLDTEAFF
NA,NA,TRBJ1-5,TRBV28,TGTGCCAGCAATGGGGCAAAATATCAGCCCCAGCATTTT,CASNGAKYQPQHF
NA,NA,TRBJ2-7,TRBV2,TGTGCCAGCAGTCTCCCGGTCGGCTACGAGCAGTACTTC,CASSLPVGYEQYF
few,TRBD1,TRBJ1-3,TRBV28,TGTGCCAGCAGTCTTCACACAGGACAGGGACATTTT,CASSLHTGQGHF
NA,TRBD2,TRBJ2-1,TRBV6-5,TGTGCCAGCTCCCCTATGCGGGGGAAGTACAATGAGCAGTTCTTC,CASSPMRGKYNEQFF
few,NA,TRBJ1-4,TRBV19,TGTGCCAGTAGCCGGGCATCACGAAATGAAAAACTGTTTTTT,CASSRASRNEKLFF
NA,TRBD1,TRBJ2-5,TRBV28,TGTGCCAGCAGTTCCCAGACAGGGATGGGGACCCAGTACTTC,CASSSQTGMGTQYF
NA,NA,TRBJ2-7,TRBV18,TGTGCCAGCTCACTTACGACGCAGAACTACGAGCAGTACTTC,CASSLTTQNYEQYF
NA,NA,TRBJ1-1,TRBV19,TGTGCCAGTAGTACCCGGGGTCCGGTGGCTTTCTTT,CASSTRGPVAFF
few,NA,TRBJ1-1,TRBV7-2,TGTGCCAGCAGCTTAGTCGGTTTAGTCCAGCGATTCTTT,CASSLVGLVQRFF
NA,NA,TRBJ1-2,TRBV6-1,TGTGCCAGCAGTGGTCAGCAGACTAACTATGGCTACACCTTC,CASSGQQTNYGYTF
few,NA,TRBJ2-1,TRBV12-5,TGTGCTAGTGGTTTGGGGATGGACTCAGAGCAGTTCTTC,CASGLGMDSEQFF
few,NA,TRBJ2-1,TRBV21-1,TGTGCCAGCAGCAAAGCGGAGGGATGGCGGGAGGGCTACAATGAGCAGTTCTTC,CASSKAEGWREGYNEQFF
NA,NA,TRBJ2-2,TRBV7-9,TGTGCCAGCAGCCATCCCGGGACCAGACTCCGTGGGGACTCCGGGGAGCTGTTTTTT,CASSHPGTRLRGDSGELFF
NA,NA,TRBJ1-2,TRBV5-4,TGTGCCAGCAGCTTGGGGGGCACAGGGCGGTCTTCTGGCTACACCTTC,CASSLGGTGRSSGYTF
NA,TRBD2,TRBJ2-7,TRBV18,TGTGCCAGCTCACCTGGACTAGCGGGAGTCTACGAGCAGTACTTC,CASSPGLAGVYEQYF
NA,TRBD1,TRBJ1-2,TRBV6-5,TGTGCCAGCAGTCGGGACAGAAACTATGGCTACACCTTC,CASSRDRNYGYTF
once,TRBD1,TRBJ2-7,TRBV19,TGTGCCAGTAGTAAGTGGGACAGGGGACGGCGTGAGCAGTACTTC,CASSKWDRGRREQYF
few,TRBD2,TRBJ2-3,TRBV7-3,TGTGCCAGCAGCCCCATGACTAGCGGGCGGGGTACGCAGTATTTT,CASSPMTSGRGTQYF
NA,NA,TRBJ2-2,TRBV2,TGTGCCAGCAGTGAAAAGATCAGTATCACCGGGGAGCTGTTTTTT,CASSEKISITGELFF
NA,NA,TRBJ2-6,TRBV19,TGTGCCAGTAGCATATACAGTGGGTCTGGGGCCAACGTCCTGACTTTC,CASSIYSGSGANVLTF
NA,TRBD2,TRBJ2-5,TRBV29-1,TGCAGCGCACGTATAGCGGGAGCAGGGGAGACCCAGTACTTC,CSARIAGAGETQYF
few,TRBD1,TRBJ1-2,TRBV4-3,TGCGCCAGCAGCCAGCTACAGGGGCATGGCTACACCTTC,CASSQLQGHGYTF
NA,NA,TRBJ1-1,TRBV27,TGTGCCAGCAGTTTATCAAGGGACGGGGACACTGAAGCTTTCTTT,CASSLSRDGDTEAFF
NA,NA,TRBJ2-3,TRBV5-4,TGTGCCAGCAGCAGAACAGGGTGGACAGATACGCAGTATTTT,CASSRTGWTDTQYF
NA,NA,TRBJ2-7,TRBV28,TGTGCCAGCAGTTTATTTGTAAGGCAGTACTTC,CASSLFVRQYF
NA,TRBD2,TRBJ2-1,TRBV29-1,TGCAGCGTCCAAATCCTAGCGGGAGTTAGATCCTACAATGAGCAGTTCTTC,CSVQILAGVRSYNEQFF
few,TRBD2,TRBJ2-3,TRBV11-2,TGTGCCAGCAGCCGCCGGACTAGCGGGGCATTTACTAGCACAGATACGCAGTATTTT,CASSRRTSGAFTSTDTQYF
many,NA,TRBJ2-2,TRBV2,TGTGCCAGCAAGGAGGGCGGGGAGCTGTTTTTT,CASKEGGELFF
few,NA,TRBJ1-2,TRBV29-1,TGCAGCGTTGACACAGGCTATGGCTACACCTTC,CSVDTGYGYTF